These 2 T cell receptor beta chains were all obtained from the same sample, sequenced in a study of Graves' ophthalmopathy and Graves' hyperthyroidism. Researchers took RNA transcripts and amplified TCR beta CDR3 regions from them. First-round RT-PCR used HTBI primers; second-round multiplex PCR followed. MiXCR, run by TCRdb on the multiplex PCR reads, gives a single entry per CDR3 protein. The data hold 400,000 to 450,000 distinct CDR3 sequences, with roughly 20% observed a single time. Specimen: peripheral blood. The receptors here all came from a woman younger than 35 with stable Graves' hyperthyroidism.

This chain connects TRBV6-1 to TRBJ2-7; 9 bases match TRBD1. In germline, CDR1 is MNHNS, CDR2 SASEGT. Trimming removed 6 bases from V and 3 bases from J; junction bases left unmatched: 9. There are 15 residues in the CDR3. CDR3 in amino acids: CASSHTGQGNYEQYF. The CDR3 coding sequence is TGTGCCAGCAGCCACACGGGACAGGGAAACTACGAGCAGTACTTC.

The rearrangement joins TRBV6-1 to TRBJ2-7, with 10 positions matching TRBD2. The DNA end favors TRBJ2-5, so the J call may be wrong. The CDR3 extends over 17 amino acids. From germline, CDR1 is MNHNS and CDR2 SASEGT. The CDR3 coding sequence is TGTGCCAGCAGAACCGGACTAGCGGATTTCGCAGGAGAGACCCAGTACTTC. It codes for CASRTGLADFAGETQYF.